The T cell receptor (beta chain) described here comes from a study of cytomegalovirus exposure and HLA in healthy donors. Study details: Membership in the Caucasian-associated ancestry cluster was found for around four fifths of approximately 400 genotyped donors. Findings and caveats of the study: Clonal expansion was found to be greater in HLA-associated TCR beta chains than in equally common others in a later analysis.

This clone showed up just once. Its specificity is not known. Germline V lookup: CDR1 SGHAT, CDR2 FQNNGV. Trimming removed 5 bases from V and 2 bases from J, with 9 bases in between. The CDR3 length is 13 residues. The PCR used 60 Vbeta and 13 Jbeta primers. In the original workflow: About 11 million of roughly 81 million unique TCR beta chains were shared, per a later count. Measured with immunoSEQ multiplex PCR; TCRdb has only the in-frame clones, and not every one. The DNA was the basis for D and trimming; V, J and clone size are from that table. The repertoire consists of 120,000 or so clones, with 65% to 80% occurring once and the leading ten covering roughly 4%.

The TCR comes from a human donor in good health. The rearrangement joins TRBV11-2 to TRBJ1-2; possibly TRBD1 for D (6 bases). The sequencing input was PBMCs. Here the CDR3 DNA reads TGTGCCAGCAGCCCGGACAGCAACTATGGCTACACCTTC. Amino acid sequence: CASSPDSNYGYTF.